A selection of T cell receptor beta chains follows, all from one sample in a study of pediatric ulcerative colitis. Profiled with immunoSEQ multiplex PCR; TCRdb holds only in-frame clones, not every one. The table has about 16,000 clones, over 65% seen once. Sequenced material: gut tissue. The source is a boy between 5 and 17 years old with moderate ulcerative colitis. The CDR3 runs from the conserved cysteine through the conserved F or W. The order of the fields is J gene, V gene, CDR3 protein.

j_gene: TRBJ1-1
v_gene: TRBV28
CDR3aa: CASSLFRQEAFF

j_gene: TRBJ1-3
v_gene: TRBV5-1
CDR3aa: CASSEVGNTIYF

j_gene: TRBJ2-1
v_gene: TRBV9
CDR3aa: CASSAGTSGYNEQFF

j_gene: TRBJ1-1
v_gene: TRBV5-1
CDR3aa: CASSPFTGTGSGTEAFF

j_gene: TRBJ2-7
v_gene: TRBV30
CDR3aa: CAWSKRRTSGGIYEQYF

j_gene: TRBJ2-5
v_gene: TRBV4-2
CDR3aa: CASSPLRGEQETQYF

j_gene: TRBJ1-1
v_gene: TRBV2
CDR3aa: CASSKGQETEAFF

j_gene: TRBJ2-6
v_gene: TRBV6-1
CDR3aa: CASREGGSGANVLTF

j_gene: TRBJ1-5
v_gene: TRBV27
CDR3aa: CASSLTRGQPQHF

j_gene: TRBJ1-1
v_gene: TRBV30
CDR3aa: CALEGWQNTEAFF

j_gene: TRBJ1-5
v_gene: TRBV30
CDR3aa: CAWSSSPGRGGNQPQHF

j_gene: TRBJ1-2
v_gene: TRBV2
CDR3aa: CASSVGERMYGYTF

j_gene: TRBJ2-7
v_gene: TRBV7-6
CDR3aa: CASSWNPGVPYEQYF

j_gene: TRBJ1-3
v_gene: TRBV5-5
CDR3aa: CASSLALNTIYF

j_gene: TRBJ1-6
v_gene: TRBV10-2
CDR3aa: CASSPGTGGAKSYNSPLHF

j_gene: TRBJ1-3
v_gene: TRBV11-2
CDR3aa: CASSPPGTGRRNTIYF

j_gene: TRBJ2-3
v_gene: TRBV10-3
CDR3aa: CAISDPHKTEGGDTQYF

j_gene: TRBJ1-2
v_gene: TRBV15
CDR3aa: CATSREYRDLATGYTF

j_gene: TRBJ1-2
v_gene: TRBV27
CDR3aa: CASSSLRVYGYTF

j_gene: TRBJ1-1
v_gene: TRBV2
CDR3aa: CASIYRMWGADTEAFF

j_gene: TRBJ2-7
v_gene: TRBV6-6
CDR3aa: CASSPFQGKYEQYF

j_gene: TRBJ1-2
v_gene: TRBV19
CDR3aa: CASSYTAGYTF

j_gene: TRBJ2-2
v_gene: TRBV2
CDR3aa: CASGGDRTGELFF

j_gene: TRBJ2-2
v_gene: TRBV7-9
CDR3aa: CASSPALGDTGELFF

j_gene: TRBJ2-5
v_gene: TRBV21-1
CDR3aa: CASSKVEDRGCGYETQYF

j_gene: TRBJ2-1
v_gene: TRBV14
CDR3aa: CASSQVLATRNEQFF

j_gene: TRBJ1-1
v_gene: TRBV12-5
CDR3aa: CASAPNTEAFF

j_gene: TRBJ2-5
v_gene: TRBV2
CDR3aa: CASGEIQETQYF

j_gene: TRBJ1-2
v_gene: TRBV27
CDR3aa: CASSPRQGYGYTF

j_gene: TRBJ1-1
v_gene: TRBV21-1
CDR3aa: CASSKGPGHTEAFF

j_gene: TRBJ2-5
v_gene: TRBV6-1
CDR3aa: CASSEYGLVGETQYF

j_gene: TRBJ2-7
v_gene: TRBV18
CDR3aa: CASSPPSGRGRGQYF

j_gene: TRBJ1-2
v_gene: TRBV29-1
CDR3aa: CSVEGPGGGYTF

j_gene: TRBJ2-1
v_gene: TRBV7-8
CDR3aa: CASSFRDYYGEQFF

j_gene: TRBJ2-7
v_gene: TRBV5-4
CDR3aa: CASSLGTLPNEQYF

j_gene: TRBJ2-1
v_gene: TRBV9
CDR3aa: CASSVAGSRNNEQFF

j_gene: .
v_gene: TRBV4-3
CDR3aa: CASSQDPRRTTYEQYF

j_gene: TRBJ2-3
v_gene: TRBV12-5
CDR3aa: CASGLVGAADTQYF

j_gene: TRBJ2-1
v_gene: TRBV7-2
CDR3aa: CASTYLAEGDEQFF

j_gene: TRBJ1-5
v_gene: TRBV2
CDR3aa: CASSDEGSNQPQHF

j_gene: TRBJ1-4
v_gene: TRBV5-1
CDR3aa: CASSPARVPNEKLFF

j_gene: TRBJ2-1
v_gene: TRBV9
CDR3aa: CASSLSGRHSDEQFF

j_gene: TRBJ1-1
v_gene: TRBV29-1
CDR3aa: CSVVQNTEAFF

j_gene: TRBJ2-3
v_gene: TRBV2
CDR3aa: CASSATFRDTPSTDTQYF

j_gene: TRBJ1-5
v_gene: TRBV19
CDR3aa: CASDDRAYSNQPQHF

j_gene: TRBJ1-1
v_gene: TRBV6-1
CDR3aa: CASSIGGTEAFF

j_gene: TRBJ2-1
v_gene: TRBV5-1
CDR3aa: CASRFLSQGIGNEQFF

j_gene: TRBJ1-5
v_gene: TRBV18
CDR3aa: CATRGRGNQPQHF

j_gene: TRBJ2-7
v_gene: TRBV6-1
CDR3aa: CASSETSGGYEQYF

j_gene: TRBJ1-3
v_gene: TRBV4-2
CDR3aa: CASSHSADSGNTIYF

j_gene: TRBJ1-2
v_gene: TRBV5-1
CDR3aa: CASSGEGQIYGYTF

j_gene: TRBJ2-3
v_gene: TRBV28
CDR3aa: CASSPAPPDSTDTQYF

j_gene: TRBJ1-2
v_gene: TRBV25-1
CDR3aa: CASSDSAGGWPNYGYTF

j_gene: TRBJ1-1
v_gene: TRBV9
CDR3aa: CASSVARTGERDTEAFF

j_gene: TRBJ2-3
v_gene: TRBV5-8
CDR3aa: CASSLLGPRTDTQYF

j_gene: TRBJ1-1
v_gene: TRBV5-6
CDR3aa: CASSLSTEAFF